A selection of T cell receptor beta chains follows, all from one sample in a study of T cells after yellow fever vaccination. TCRdb re-analysed the 5' RACE reads in MiXCR, keeping a single row per CDR3 protein. The sample carries about 320,000 distinct CDR3 sequences, around 4.5% recorded once. This specimen was PBMCs, taken 15 days after the yellow fever booster vaccination. These receptors came from a man younger than 35 who received the YFV17D yellow fever vaccine. Both conserved end residues are part of each CDR3.

v_call	cdr3_length	j_call	cdr3_aa
TRBV27	16	TRBJ2-1	CASSPPRTGSYNEQFF
TRBV7-9	16	TRBJ1-6	CASSSTLWGNNSPLHF
TRBV5-1	14	TRBJ2-5	CASGGDGTPGAQYF
TRBV19	15	TRBJ2-1	CASSGDRNIYNEQFF
TRBV20-1	14	TRBJ2-7	CSARGGTVSYEQYF
TRBV7-8	13	TRBJ1-1	CASSSPGLPEAFF
TRBV29-1	12	TRBJ1-5	CSVGGGGQPQHF
TRBV7-2	13	TRBJ2-3	CASSSGRIDTQYF
TRBV5-1	18	TRBJ1-1	CASSPWMGKGGMNTEAFF
TRBV5-1	15	TRBJ1-6	CASREGTGNNSPLHF
TRBV3-1	16	TRBJ2-5	CASSPPATRGKETQYF
TRBV7-2	15	TRBJ1-3	CASSLQGYSGNTIYF
TRBV18	13	TRBJ1-2	CASSPDSDYGYTF
TRBV12-3/TRBV12-4	15	TRBJ2-7	CASSQGQPRDYEQYF
TRBV12-3/TRBV12-4	15	TRBJ2-1	CASRQGTGGYNEQFF
TRBV6-6	12	TRBJ1-6	CASRVVNSPLHF
TRBV20-1	14	TRBJ2-1	CSARPAGLSNEQFF
TRBV5-1	11	TRBJ2-1	CASRSDNEQFF
TRBV30	15	TRBJ1-2	CAWSPTGRSNYGYTF
TRBV5-1	13	TRBJ2-7	CASAGQSLYEQYF
TRBV12-3/TRBV12-4	13	TRBJ2-3	CASSSGHTDTQYF
TRBV19	16	TRBJ1-1	CASSIVAGYFNTEAFF
TRBV6-5	13	TRBJ1-1	CASSYSYEGRAFF
TRBV6-5	15	TRBJ2-5	CASSYLAGGIETQYF
TRBV12-3/TRBV12-4	14	TRBJ2-2	CASSWGWNTGELFF
TRBV7-2	15	TRBJ2-7	CASSLATGSSYEQYF
TRBV28	14	TRBJ1-1	CASRETGGFTEAFF
TRBV4-1	14	TRBJ2-2	CASSQGQLTGELFF
TRBV6-1	16	TRBJ1-5	CASSEGEWGTLQPQHF
TRBV12-3/TRBV12-4	16	TRBJ2-7	CASSLPPTGGFYEQYF
TRBV12-3/TRBV12-4	14	TRBJ1-1	CASRTDRVNTEAFF
TRBV11-2	12	TRBJ2-5	CASSFISSAQYF
TRBV20-1	14	TRBJ1-5	CSARNRDIDQPQHF
TRBV12-3/TRBV12-4	14	TRBJ2-7	CASSRHVGAYEQYF
TRBV5-6	17	TRBJ2-1	CASSLRTSGGAPNEQFF
TRBV6-1	14	TRBJ2-2	CASGGLTSIGELFF
TRBV7-9	16	TRBJ1-1	CASSSRPADMNTEAFF
TRBV12-3/TRBV12-4	15	TRBJ1-1	CASSPSGGFDTEAFF
TRBV6-2/TRBV6-3	16	TRBJ2-1	CASSPLRDRVDNEQFF
TRBV4-3	14	TRBJ1-3	CASSQDAGRNTIYF
TRBV5-6	15	TRBJ2-7	CASSLISGGSYEQYF
TRBV4-1	13	TRBJ1-2	CASSQNANYGYTF
TRBV9	15	TRBJ1-1	CASSGRVTTGTEAFF